These 8 T cell receptor beta chains were all obtained from the same sample, sequenced in a study of cytomegalovirus exposure and HLA in healthy donors. Profiled with immunoSEQ multiplex PCR; TCRdb holds only in-frame clones, not every one. The sample lists about 160,000 clones; about 90% were seen once. The sample comprised PBMCs. The receptors shown here come from a woman aged 18-29 years in good health and CMV-seropositive.

This chain connects TRBV5-8 to TRBJ1-3; 9 bases match TRBD1. Germline V gene lookup returns CDR1 SGHTS and CDR2 YDEGEE. CDR3 length equals 13 residues. With 3 bases clipped from V and 11 bases from J, the junction kept 6 bases outside the gene matches. The CDR3: CASSSGQGLAIYF. CDR3 sequence (DNA): TGTGCCAGCAGCTCCGGACAGGGGCTAGCCATATATTTT.

There are a few counts of this clone. V usage is TRBV28 and J usage is TRBJ2-1; a possible D gene is TRBD2 (5 bases). Trimming cost V 7 bases and J 11 bases, with 24 bases left between them. Germline-derived CDR1 and CDR2 are MDHEN and SYDVKM. CDR3 length equals 15 residues. The DNA for the CDR3 is TGTGCCAGCAAAGGTTCTGGAGGACCCCCCCTGAAGCAGTTCTTC. Translating it yields CASKGSGGPPLKQFF.

This sequence joins TRBV6-5 and TRBJ2-1, with 9 positions matching TRBD2. This CDR3 is built from 14 residues. Germline V gives CDR1 MNHEY, CDR2 SVGAGI. V shed 10 bases, J shed 1 base, and the junction held 5 bases outside the gene matches. The CDR3 here is CATTAGGSYNEQFF. The CDR3 nucleotides read TGTGCCACCACCGCGGGGGGGTCCTACAATGAGCAGTTCTTC.

This rearrangement joins TRBV5-4 to TRBJ2-2; 8 positions agree with TRBD2. The trim removed 4 bases at V and 5 bases at J, leaving 10 bases unmatched. In germline, CDR1 is SGHNT, CDR2 YYREEE (reference sequence). The CDR3 consists of 16 residues. The CDR3 sequence is CASSRGGSGLTGELFF. CDR3 DNA: TGTGCCAGCAGCCGGGGGGGCTCGGGTCTAACCGGGGAGCTGTTTTTT.

This chain joins TRBV7-3 and TRBJ2-1; unclear D gene. The CDR3 has 15 residues. Germline CDR1 and CDR2: SGHTA and FQGTGA. V was pared by 5 bases and J by 6 bases, with 17 bases between. The CDR3 sequence is CASSPDMAQINEQFF. The DNA of the CDR3 is TGTGCCAGCAGCCCCGACATGGCACAAATCAATGAGCAGTTCTTC.

CDR3: CASKRQGATEAFF. CDR3 nucleotide sequence: TGTGCCAGCAAGAGACAGGGGGCGACTGAAGCTTTCTTT. The V gene is TRBV6-5, the J gene TRBJ1-1; 10 nucleotides agree with TRBD1. The junction had 4 bases not matched to a gene; V was cut back by 7 bases and J by 5 bases. The CDR3 sequence is 13 residues long. CDR1 MNHEY and CDR2 SVGAGI come from the germline V gene.

Here the CDR3 DNA reads TGTGCCAGTAGTATAGATCTAGGTAGCGTGGGGAACGAGCAGTACTTC. It codes for CASSIDLGSVGNEQYF. The J gene is TRBJ2-7, the V gene TRBV19, with a possible D match to TRBD2 (5 bases). CDR1 is LNHDA and CDR2 is SQIVND in the germline V gene (reference sequence). The CDR3 contains 16 residues. V lost 0 bases to trimming and J lost 5 bases, with 17 bases between them.

This clone appeared once. This CDR3 reads CASSQGQGRMNTEAFF. CDR3 nucleotide sequence: TGTGCCAGCAGCCAGGGACAGGGGCGAATGAACACTGAAGCTTTCTTT. This chain uses TRBV5-4 with TRBJ1-1, with 10 bases aligning to TRBD1. The CDR3 runs to 16 residues. The J segment lost 0 bases and the V segment lost 4 bases, leaving 6 bases of the junction unmatched. CDR1 is SGHNT, CDR2 YYREEE, per germline (reference sequence).